This TCR beta chain originates from a study of cytomegalovirus exposure and HLA in healthy donors. Regarding the study as a whole: A later analysis reported that several of the most significant clusters appeared to be linked to common viral pathogens, among them Epstein-Barr virus. Earlier analysis looked at TCR beta V segments, and most were productive about 90% or about 30% of the time. Later analysis demonstrated an association between a missense DCLRE1C variant and TCR beta V- and J-gene trimming.

From germline, CDR1 is MDHEN and CDR2 SYDVKM. The CDR3 extends over 14 amino acids. Deletions cut 4 bases from V and 4 bases from J, with 12 bases between. The PCR employed 60 Vbeta primers together with 13 Jbeta primers. Assay used: immunoSEQ multiplex PCR; TCRdb lists only in-frame clones, some missing. In the table there are 100,000 to 120,000 clones, over 60% of which are singletons. For this clone: What it binds is unknown.

The TCR originated in a woman aged 60-75 years in good health and CMV-seropositive. The sample consisted of PBMCs. The chain joins TRBV28 to TRBJ2-3; the D is unclear. The CDR3 DNA follows: TGTGCCAGCAGTTCCCCCAGGCTTGCAGATACGCAGTATTTT. Translation gives CASSSPRLADTQYF.